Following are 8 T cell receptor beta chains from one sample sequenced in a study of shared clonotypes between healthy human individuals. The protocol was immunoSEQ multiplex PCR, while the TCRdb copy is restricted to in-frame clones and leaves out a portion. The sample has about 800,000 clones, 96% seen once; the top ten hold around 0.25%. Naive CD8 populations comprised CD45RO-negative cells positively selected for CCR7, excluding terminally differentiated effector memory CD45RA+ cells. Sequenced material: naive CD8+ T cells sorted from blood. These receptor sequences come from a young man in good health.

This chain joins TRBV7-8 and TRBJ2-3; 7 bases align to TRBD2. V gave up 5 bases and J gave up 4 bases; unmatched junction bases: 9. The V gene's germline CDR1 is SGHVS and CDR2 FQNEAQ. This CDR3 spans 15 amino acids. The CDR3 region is CASSPTGGPADTQYF. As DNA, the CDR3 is TGTGCCAGCAGCCCGACGGGAGGTCCGGCAGATACGCAGTATTTT. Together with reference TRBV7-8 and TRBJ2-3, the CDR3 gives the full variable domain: GAGVSQSPRYKVAKRGQDVALRCDPISGHVSLFWYQQALGQGPEFLTYFQNEAQLDKSGLPSDRFFAERPEGSVSTLKIQRTQQEDSAVYLCASSPTGGPADTQYFGPGTRLTVL.

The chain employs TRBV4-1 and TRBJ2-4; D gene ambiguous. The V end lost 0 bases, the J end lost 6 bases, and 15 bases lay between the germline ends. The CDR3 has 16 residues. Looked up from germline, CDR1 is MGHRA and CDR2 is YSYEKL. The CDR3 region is CASSQEIDLLGNIQYF. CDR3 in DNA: TGCGCCAGCAGCCAAGAGATTGACCTCCTCGGAAACATTCAGTACTTC.

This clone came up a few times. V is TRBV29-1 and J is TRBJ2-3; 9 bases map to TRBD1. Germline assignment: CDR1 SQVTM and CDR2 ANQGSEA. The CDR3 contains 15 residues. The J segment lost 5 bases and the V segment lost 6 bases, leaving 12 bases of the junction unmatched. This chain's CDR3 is CSVIWGDRVIDTQYF. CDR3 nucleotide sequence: TGCAGCGTCATTTGGGGGGACAGGGTTATAGATACGCAGTATTTT.

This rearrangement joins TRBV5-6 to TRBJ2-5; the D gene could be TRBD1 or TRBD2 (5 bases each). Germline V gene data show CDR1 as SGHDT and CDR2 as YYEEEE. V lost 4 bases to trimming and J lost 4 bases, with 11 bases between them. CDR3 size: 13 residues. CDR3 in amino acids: CASSLGTVETQYF. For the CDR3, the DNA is TGTGCCAGCAGCCTAGGGACGGTAGAGACCCAGTACTTC.

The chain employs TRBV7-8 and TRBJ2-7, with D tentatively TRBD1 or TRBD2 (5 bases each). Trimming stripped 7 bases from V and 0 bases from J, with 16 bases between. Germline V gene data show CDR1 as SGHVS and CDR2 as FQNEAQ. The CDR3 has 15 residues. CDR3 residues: CASTWGSKASYEQYF. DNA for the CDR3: TGTGCCAGCACTTGGGGGTCTAAGGCCTCCTACGAGCAGTACTTC. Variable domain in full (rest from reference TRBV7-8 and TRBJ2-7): GAGVSQSPRYKVAKRGQDVALRCDPISGHVSLFWYQQALGQGPEFLTYFQNEAQLDKSGLPSDRFFAERPEGSVSTLKIQRTQQEDSAVYLCASTWGSKASYEQYFGPGTRLTVT.

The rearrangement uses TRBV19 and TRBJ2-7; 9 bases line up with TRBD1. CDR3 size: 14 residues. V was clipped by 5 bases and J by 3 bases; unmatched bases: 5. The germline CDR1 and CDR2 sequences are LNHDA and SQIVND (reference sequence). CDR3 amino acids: CASSFSDRGYEQYF. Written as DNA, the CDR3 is TGTGCCAGTAGTTTTTCGGACAGGGGCTACGAGCAGTACTTC.

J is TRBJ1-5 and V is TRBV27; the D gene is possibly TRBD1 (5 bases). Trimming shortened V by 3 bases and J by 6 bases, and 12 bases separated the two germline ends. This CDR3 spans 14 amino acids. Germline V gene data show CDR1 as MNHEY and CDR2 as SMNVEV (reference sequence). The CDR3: CASSFQQGSQPQHF. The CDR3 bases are TGTGCCAGCAGTTTCCAGCAGGGTAGTCAGCCCCAGCATTTT.

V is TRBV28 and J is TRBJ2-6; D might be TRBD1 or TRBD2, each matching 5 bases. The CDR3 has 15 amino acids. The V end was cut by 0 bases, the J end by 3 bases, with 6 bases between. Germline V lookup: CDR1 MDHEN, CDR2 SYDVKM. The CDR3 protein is CASSLWGDGANVLTF. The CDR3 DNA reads TGTGCCAGCAGTTTATGGGGGGATGGGGCCAACGTCCTGACTTTC.